This section outlines one TCR beta chain sequence together with its context. Losses at the gene ends were 5 bases for V and 12 bases for J; bases not matched to a gene: 7. CDR3 length equals 13 residues. These data originate in a study of blood T cell repertoires in COVID-19. In the study overall: COVID-19 samples, acute and convalescent, were from the United States, Italy and Spain. Sample material is recorded as cDNA or gDNA derived from T cells, B-cell-depleted T cells, or PBMCs.

As handled by the study authors: For nucleated cells, counts were estimated from reference gene primer amplification. Repertoires were generated with immunoSEQ multiplex PCR, while TCRdb's copy carries only in-frame clones and drops some. V, J and clone size were drawn from that table, and D and trimming were deduced from the DNA. The sample lists 45,000 to 60,000 clones, 70% to 90% seen once, with about 11% in the top ten. This chain connects TRBV12-3 or TRBV12-4 to TRBJ1-6, with TRBD1 matching over 7 bases. Sequencing input: peripheral blood. The clonotype originates from a man in his sixties or seventies with active COVID-19. The CDR3 loop reads CASSLYRGEPLHF. CDR3 DNA sequence: TGTGCCAGCAGTCTTTACAGGGGTGAACCCCTCCACTTT.